These 15 T cell receptor beta chains were sequenced from one sample in a study of T cell responses to AZD1222 COVID-19 vaccine. Sequencing used immunoSEQ multiplex PCR; TCRdb keeps in-frame clones, though not all of them. Of about 30,000 clones in the sample, roughly nine tenths are singletons; the top ten hold 45%. Sequencing was performed on peripheral blood, taken on day 0 of AZD1222 vaccination. These receptors all come from an adult in good health.

The rearrangement links TRBV27 to TRBJ2-1; 9 nucleotides match TRBD1. V shed 4 bases, J shed 10 bases, and the junction held 8 bases outside the gene matches. This CDR3 is 14 amino acids long. Germline loops: CDR1 MNHEY, CDR2 SMNVEV (reference sequence). This chain's CDR3 is CASSSWTGVNEQFF. The CDR3 nucleotides read TGTGCCAGCAGTTCCTGGACAGGGGTAAACGAGCAGTTCTTC.

DNA for the CDR3: TGTGCCTGGAGTGTCCGAAGAACAACTAATGAAAAACTGTTTTTT. It is translated as CAWSVRRTTNEKLFF. The J gene is TRBJ1-4, the V gene TRBV30; D gene ambiguous. This CDR3 spans 15 amino acids. Trimming removed 0 bases at V and 0 bases at J, with 8 bases between. The germline gives CDR1 GTSNPN, CDR2 SVGIG (reference sequence).

This chain connects TRBV20-1 to TRBJ2-5, with D unclear. The CDR3 extends over 11 amino acids. The V end lost 1 base, the J end lost 5 bases, and 5 bases lay between the germline ends. Per the germline V gene, CDR1 is DFQATT and CDR2 is SNEGSKA (reference sequence). The CDR3 reads CSARGQETQYF. CDR3 coding DNA: TGCAGTGCTAGAGGGCAGGAGACCCAGTACTTC.

The chain combines TRBV6-4 with TRBJ1-5, with D hard to call. CDR1 and CDR2 from the germline V gene are MRHNA and SNTAGT. The CDR3 is 13 residues long. Trimming shortened V by 5 bases and J by 3 bases, and 8 bases separated the two germline ends. CDR3: CASSPVLNQPQHF. The CDR3 DNA sequence: TGTGCCAGCAGTCCGGTTCTCAATCAGCCCCAGCATTTT.

The rearrangement links TRBV27 to TRBJ2-2; 9 bases are a match to TRBD2. The CDR3 spans 15 residues. CDR1 MNHEY and CDR2 SMNVEV come from the germline V gene (reference sequence). Trimming cost V 5 bases and J 2 bases; bases outside gene matches: 3. CDR3 DNA: TGTGCCAGCAGTCTGACTAGCGGTAACACCGGGGAGCTGTTTTTT. Translated, it gives CASSLTSGNTGELFF.

The chain joins TRBV27 to TRBJ1-1; D may be TRBD1 (5 bases). This CDR3 comprises 12 residues. Per germline, CDR1 MNHEY and CDR2 SMNVEV (reference sequence). The V and J ends lost 6 bases and 9 bases respectively, with 14 bases between them. CDR3 loop: CASSPGGVQAFF. The CDR3 DNA reads as TGTGCCAGCAGCCCGGGGGGGGTTCAAGCTTTCTTT.

In DNA form, the CDR3 reads TGTGCCAGCAGTTTTTCTATTCCTGGTGGTTCTGGAAACACCATATATTTT. Translated: CASSFSIPGGSGNTIYF. This chain joins TRBV2 and TRBJ1-3; D is unclear. The CDR3 is 17 residues long. Deletions cut 5 bases from V and 1 base from J, with 18 bases between. Germline V CDR1 and CDR2: SNHLY, FYNNEI.

The CDR3 nucleotides are TGTGCCAGCAGTCTAGTCGGCGGGGAGACCCAGTACTTC. This encodes CASSLVGGETQYF. V gene TRBV6-2 or TRBV6-3 combines with J gene TRBJ2-5; the D gene is possibly TRBD2 (5 bases). V was clipped by 5 bases and J by 5 bases, with 12 bases between them. Germline CDR1 is MNHEY and CDR2 is SVGEGT. This CDR3 has 13 amino acids.

This clone was counted once. The rearrangement links TRBV9 to TRBJ2-7, with TRBD1 matching 12 bases. The CDR3 spans 15 residues. Trimming took 4 bases from V and 7 from J; bases not matched to a gene: 9. Germline CDR1 SGDLS, CDR2 YYNGEE. CDR3 bases: TGTGCCAGCAGCATTTCGGGACAGGGGGCTCGGGAGCAGTACTTC. Protein sequence: CASSISGQGAREQYF.

J is TRBJ2-3 and V is TRBV5-1; 9 bases match TRBD2. Germline-derived CDR1 and CDR2 are SGHRS and YFSETQ. Germline trimming cut 2 bases from V and 3 bases from J; bases unmatched to any gene: 7. This CDR3 has 16 amino acids. The CDR3 sequence is CASSLTAGGRTDTQYF. The CDR3 DNA reads TGCGCCAGCAGCTTAACAGCGGGGGGCCGGACAGATACGCAGTATTTT. The variable domain in full, completed from reference TRBV5-1 and TRBJ2-3, reads KAGVTQTPRYLIKTRGQQVTLSCSPISGHRSVSWYQQTPGQGLQFLFEYFSETQRNKGNFPGRFSGRQFSNSRSEMNVSTLELGDSALYLCASSLTAGGRTDTQYFGPGTRLTVL.

This rearrangement joins TRBV6-5 to TRBJ1-4; perhaps TRBD1 as D (6 bases). The CDR3 is 15 amino acids. The germline V and J ends were trimmed by 0 bases and 8 bases, with 13 bases remaining between them. Germline CDR1 MNHEY, CDR2 SVGAGI. CDR3 DNA: TGTGCCAGCAGTTACTCAGGGACATCCCAGGAAAAACTGTTTTTT. Its translation: CASSYSGTSQEKLFF.

The V and J genes are TRBV7-2 and TRBJ1-2; TRBD1 might be the D (5 bases). Germline lookup yields CDR1 SGHTA and CDR2 FQGNSA. The ends were cut back, 8 bases at V and 4 bases at J, with 17 bases in the middle. This CDR3 has 14 residues. CDR3 in DNA: TGTGCCAGCGGGGGATACGGGGCGGTCTATGGCTACACCTTC. This gives the protein CASGGYGAVYGYTF.

V and J are TRBV14 and TRBJ2-7; 10 bases line up with TRBD2. CDR1 SGHDN and CDR2 FVKESK come from the germline V gene. V dropped 4 bases and J dropped 2; count of bases not matched to a gene: 14. CDR3 length: 18 amino acids. CDR3 in amino acids: CASSPTVLLAGATYEQYF. The CDR3 bases are TGTGCCAGCAGCCCGACTGTACTCCTAGCGGGGGCTACCTACGAGCAGTACTTC.

The chain links TRBV12-3 or TRBV12-4 to TRBJ1-1; 7 bases are a match to TRBD1. There are 13 residues in the CDR3. V gave up 7 bases and J gave up 5 bases; unmatched junction bases: 7. This CDR3 is CASTQTGQTEAFF. The CDR3 DNA follows: TGTGCCAGCACCCAGACAGGGCAAACTGAAGCTTTCTTT.

This sequence joins TRBV6-5 and TRBJ2-7, with a possible D match to TRBD1 (5 bases). The CDR3 consists of 15 residues. V lost 6 bases and J 2 bases, leaving 17 bases between the germline ends. Germline loops: CDR1 MNHEY, CDR2 SVGAGI. For the CDR3, the DNA is TGTGCCAGCAGGGGGCAGACACTTGTCACCTACGAGCAGTACTTC. Protein sequence: CASRGQTLVTYEQYF.